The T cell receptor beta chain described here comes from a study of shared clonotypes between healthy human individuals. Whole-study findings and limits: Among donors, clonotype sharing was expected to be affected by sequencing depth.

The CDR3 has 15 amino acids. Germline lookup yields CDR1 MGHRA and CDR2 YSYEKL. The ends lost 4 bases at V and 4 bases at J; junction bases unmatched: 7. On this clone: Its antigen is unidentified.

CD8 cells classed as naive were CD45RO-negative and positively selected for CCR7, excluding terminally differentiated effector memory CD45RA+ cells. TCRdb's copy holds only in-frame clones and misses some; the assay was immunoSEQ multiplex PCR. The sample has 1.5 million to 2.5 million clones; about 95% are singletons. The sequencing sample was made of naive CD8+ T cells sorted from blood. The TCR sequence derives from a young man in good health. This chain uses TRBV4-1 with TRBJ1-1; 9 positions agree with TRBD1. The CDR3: CASSLGTGLSTEAFF. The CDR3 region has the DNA TGCGCCAGCAGCCTAGGGACAGGGTTAAGCACTGAAGCTTTCTTT.